A selection of T cell receptor beta chains follows, all from one sample in a study of identical twins. MiXCR was run by TCRdb on the 5' RACE reads, yielding one entry per CDR3 protein. This table holds around 290,000 distinct CDR3 sequences, roughly 10% found once. The data also belong to a second study, concerning yellow fever vaccine responses in identical twins.

Input material: CD8+ T cells sorted from blood. The receptors were sampled from a woman between 18 and 29 years old in good health. Each CDR3 is given with its conserved first and last residue. Each record gives: V gene, clone size, J gene, D gene, CDR3 DNA, CDR3 protein. D genes are given only for firm matches. A clone size is listed for some rows: how often the clone was seen (once, few, many), or a class if it is expanded.

>TRBV28|NA|TRBJ2-5|NA
TGTGCCAGCAGTTTGCAGGTCGTCGAGACCCAGTACTTC
CASSLQVVETQYF
>TRBV4-3|few|TRBJ2-1|TRBD2
TGCGCCAGCAGCCAAGGGACTAGCGGAGACAATGAGCAGTTCTTC
CASSQGTSGDNEQFF
>TRBV11-2|NA|TRBJ2-1|TRBD1
TGTGCCAGCAGCTACCGGGACAGGGACGGCGATGAGCAGTTCTTC
CASSYRDRDGDEQFF
>TRBV27|few|TRBJ1-2|TRBD1
TGTGCCAGCTCATTACTGGGGGACAGGGGCGACTATGGCTACACCTTC
CASSLLGDRGDYGYTF
>TRBV4-2|many|TRBJ2-5|TRBD1
TGTGCCGCCGGGGACAGGGGGCCGAAGACCCAGTACTTC
CAAGDRGPKTQYF
>TRBV28|many|TRBJ2-7|TRBD1
TGTGCCACCCAAAAAGCCTGGGGACAGGGCGGGTACGAGCAGTACTTC
CATQKAWGQGGYEQYF
>TRBV12-3/TRBV12-4|NA|TRBJ2-3|TRBD2
TGTGCCAGCAGCTGTACTAGCGGGGGGGCCTTCACAGATACGCAGTATTTT
CASSCTSGGAFTDTQYF
>TRBV2|many|TRBJ2-1|TRBD2
TGTGCCAGCAAGAGGGGAACTAGCGGCTACAATGAGCAGTTCTTC
CASKRGTSGYNEQFF
>TRBV3-1|many|TRBJ2-7|NA
TGTGCCAGCAGCCAAGTGGGGAGCTCCTACGAGCAGTACTTC
CASSQVGSSYEQYF
>TRBV6-1|many|TRBJ2-1|NA
TGTGCCAGCAGCCGCCTCTTTTCGAGCTCCTACAATGAGCAGTTCTTC
CASSRLFSSSYNEQFF
>TRBV20-1|few|TRBJ2-1|TRBD2
TGCAGTGCTAGAAGACTAGCGGGGTTGTCCGGCGATGAGCAGTTCTTC
CSARRLAGLSGDEQFF
>TRBV7-9|few|TRBJ2-7|TRBD2
TGTGCCAGCAGCCCACCTAGCGGGATAGTCTACGAGCAGTACTTC
CASSPPSGIVYEQYF
>TRBV7-9|many|TRBJ1-4|NA
TGTGCCAGCAGCGCCAGCTTAGATGGGACTAATGAAAAACTGTTTTTT
CASSASLDGTNEKLFF
>TRBV18|NA|TRBJ2-5|NA
TGTGCCAGCTCACCACCAGTAGCGGACTACCAAGAGACCCAGTACTTC
CASSPPVADYQETQYF
>TRBV10-3|NA|TRBJ2-5|NA
TGTGCCATCAGTGAGTCGTGGCAGGATAAGACCCAGTACTTC
CAISESWQDKTQYF
>TRBV20-1|few|TRBJ2-1|NA
TGCAGTGCTAGAGAGGAGGGGGGGTTTACCTCCGAGCAGTTCTTC
CSAREEGGFTSEQFF
>TRBV20-1|few|TRBJ2-7|NA
TGCAGTGCTAGAGGAGGAAGGGAGGTCCACGAGCAGTACTTC
CSARGGREVHEQYF
>TRBV5-4|NA|TRBJ2-6|NA
TGTGCCAGCAGCCGGGACACCCTACCTACGGGGGCCAACGTCCTGACTTTC
CASSRDTLPTGANVLTF
>TRBV29-1|many|TRBJ1-1|NA
TGCAGCGTTGGGGTAACTGAAGCTTTCTTT
CSVGVTEAFF
>TRBV3-1|many|TRBJ2-2|NA
TGTGCCAGCAGCCAAGAAGGGCATCCCGGGGAGCTGTTTTTT
CASSQEGHPGELFF
>TRBV27|NA|TRBJ2-3|TRBD2
TGTGCCATATCAGCGGGACGTAGCACAGATACGCAGTATTTT
CAISAGRSTDTQYF
>TRBV7-9|many|TRBJ2-1|NA
TGTGCCAGCAGCTCACCAGGGGCGCCGGAAGCCAATGAGCAGTTCTTC
CASSSPGAPEANEQFF
>TRBV29-1|many|TRBJ1-1|NA
TGCAGCGTGGGGACAGCTTTCTTT
CSVGTAFF
>TRBV5-8|many|TRBJ1-5|NA
TGTGCCAGCAGCTTAAGCGGGTCAAGTAGCAATCAGCCCCAGCATTTT
CASSLSGSSSNQPQHF
>TRBV10-3|many|TRBJ2-3|NA
TGTGCCATCAGTGAGCCTGGGACTGACACAGATACGCAGTATTTT
CAISEPGTDTDTQYF
>TRBV12-3/TRBV12-4|many|TRBJ2-7|TRBD1
TGTGCCAGCAGTTTGGGGACAGGGTGGTACGAGCAGTACTTC
CASSLGTGWYEQYF
>TRBV24-1|few|TRBJ1-5|TRBD1
TGTGCCACCAGCCCGACAGGGGAGGTTCAGCCCCAGCATTTT
CATSPTGEVQPQHF
>TRBV29-1|NA|TRBJ1-3|NA
TGCAGCATCCGTGCAGCAAGGGCTGGAAACACCATATATTTT
CSIRAARAGNTIYF
>TRBV15|many|TRBJ2-7|NA
TGTGCCACCAGCAGCGGCAGGGGGGGCGAGCAGTACTTC
CATSSGRGGEQYF
>TRBV7-9|many|TRBJ2-1|NA
TGTGCCAGCAGCCCCCAAGGCCCAGGGGCTGATGAGCAGTTCTTC
CASSPQGPGADEQFF
>TRBV9|NA|TRBJ2-1|NA
TGTGCCAGCAGCTCCTCAGGGGCCCCCTACAATGAGCAGTTCTTC
CASSSSGAPYNEQFF
>TRBV30|NA|TRBJ2-3|NA
TGTGCCTGGACCCTTGGAGCGGGTAGCACAGATACGCAGTATTTT
CAWTLGAGSTDTQYF
>TRBV5-1|many|TRBJ2-5|TRBD1
TGCGCCAGCAGCTCTGATGACGACAGGGTTGGTCGAGAGACCCAGTACTTC
CASSSDDDRVGRETQYF
>TRBV20-1|NA|TRBJ2-7|NA
TGCAGTGCTAGGAGGGGGGCCTCCTACGAGCAGTACTTC
CSARRGASYEQYF
>TRBV6-2/TRBV6-3|few|TRBJ2-7|NA
TGTGCCAGCAGTTACCCGACAAGTATCTACGAGCAGTACTTC
CASSYPTSIYEQYF
>TRBV28|many|TRBJ2-1|TRBD2
TGTGCCAGCGGAATGATAGCGGGACCGGACAATGAGCAGTTCTTC
CASGMIAGPDNEQFF
>TRBV6-1|NA|TRBJ2-4|NA
TGTGCCAGCAGTGATAATCAACACCTAGCCAAAAACATTCAGTACTTC
CASSDNQHLAKNIQYF
>TRBV6-5|many|TRBJ1-6|NA
TGTGCCAGCAGTGAATCGAGTGCCTCCTATAATTCACCCCTCCACTTT
CASSESSASYNSPLHF
>TRBV7-9|many|TRBJ2-2|TRBD1
TGTGCCAGCAGCCCAAAGGACAGGGCCACCGGGGAGCTGTTTTTT
CASSPKDRATGELFF
>TRBV20-1|few|TRBJ2-5|NA
TGCAGTGCTAGACGAGAGGGGGGATGGGAGACCCAGTACTTC
CSARREGGWETQYF
>TRBV20-1|NA|TRBJ2-1|NA
TGCAGTGTCACACTCACTCCCTACAATGAGCAGTTCTTC
CSVTLTPYNEQFF
>TRBV6-2/TRBV6-3|many|TRBJ1-5|NA
TGTGCCAGCAGTCACATAAGACAGGACCAGCATTTT
CASSHIRQDQHF
>TRBV20-1|few|TRBJ1-4|TRBD1
TGCAGTGCTCGGACAGGGGCTAATGAAAAACTGTTTTTT
CSARTGANEKLFF
>TRBV20-1|few|TRBJ2-7|NA
TGCAGTGCTAAAGATAGGTGGGAGCCCTACGAGCAGTACTTC
CSAKDRWEPYEQYF